This entry features one TCR beta chain sequence. The length of the CDR3 is 14 residues. Germline V gives CDR1 MNHEY, CDR2 SMNVEV (reference sequence). This sample is part of a study of radiotherapy plus CTLA-4 blockade in lung cancer. About the study: Overall, around 20% of patients showed an objective response, while approximately 28% attained disease control.

The method was immunoSEQ multiplex PCR; TCRdb's version includes in-frame clones alone and lacks a portion of them. The data contain about 51,000 clones, roughly 77% of them singletons. The chain links TRBV27 to TRBJ2-5; maybe TRBD1 (5 bases). The J call may not be correct, given that the DNA end is closer to TRBJ2-7. This material consisted of peripheral blood, taken from a patient treated with radiotherapy plus ipilimumab. The TCR originated in a human donor with non-small cell lung cancer who had a complete response to radiotherapy plus ipilimumab. CDR3 region: CASSSTDTTYEQYF. In DNA, the CDR3 is TGTGCCAGCAGCTCGACAGACACAACCTACGAGCAGTACTTC.